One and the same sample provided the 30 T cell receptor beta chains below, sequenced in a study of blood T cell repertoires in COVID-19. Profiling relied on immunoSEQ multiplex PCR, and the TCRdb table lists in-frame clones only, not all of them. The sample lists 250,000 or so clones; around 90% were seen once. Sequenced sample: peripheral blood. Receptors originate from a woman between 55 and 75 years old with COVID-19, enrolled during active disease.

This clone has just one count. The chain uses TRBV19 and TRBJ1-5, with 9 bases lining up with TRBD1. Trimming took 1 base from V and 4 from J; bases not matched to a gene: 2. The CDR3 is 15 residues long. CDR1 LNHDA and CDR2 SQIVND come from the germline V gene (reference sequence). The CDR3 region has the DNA TGTGCCAGTAGTATAGCAGGGACAGGGAATCAGCCCCAGCATTTT. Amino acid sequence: CASSIAGTGNQPQHF.

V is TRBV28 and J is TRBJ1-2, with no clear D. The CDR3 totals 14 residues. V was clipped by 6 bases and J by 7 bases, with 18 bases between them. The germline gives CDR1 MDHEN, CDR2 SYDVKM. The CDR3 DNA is TGTGCCAGCAGCCGTGGCCTAGCCACGGGTGGCTACACCTTC. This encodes CASSRGLATGGYTF.

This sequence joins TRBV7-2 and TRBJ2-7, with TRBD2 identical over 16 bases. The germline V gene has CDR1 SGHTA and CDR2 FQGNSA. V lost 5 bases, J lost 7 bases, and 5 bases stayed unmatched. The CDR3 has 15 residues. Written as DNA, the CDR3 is TGTGCCAGCAGCCCTTTGGGACTAGCGGGAGGGGAGCAGTACTTC. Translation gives CASSPLGLAGGEQYF. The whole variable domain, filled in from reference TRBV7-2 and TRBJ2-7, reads GAGVSQSPSNKVTEKGKDVELRCDPISGHTALYWYRQSLGQGLEFLIYFQGNSAPDKSGLPSDRFSAERTGGSVSTLTIQRTQQEDSAVYLCASSPLGLAGGEQYFGPGTRLTVT.

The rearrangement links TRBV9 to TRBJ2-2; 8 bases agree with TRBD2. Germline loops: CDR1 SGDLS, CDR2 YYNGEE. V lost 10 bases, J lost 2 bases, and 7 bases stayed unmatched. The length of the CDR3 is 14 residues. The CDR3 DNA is TGTGCCGGATCAGCGGGAGCAAACACCGGGGAGCTGTTTTTT. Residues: CAGSAGANTGELFF.

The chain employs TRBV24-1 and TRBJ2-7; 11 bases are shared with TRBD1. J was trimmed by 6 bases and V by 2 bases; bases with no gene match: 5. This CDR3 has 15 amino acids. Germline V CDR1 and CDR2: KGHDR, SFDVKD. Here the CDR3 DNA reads TGTGCCACCAGTGATTGGGGACAGGGGGTCTGCGAGCAGTACTTC. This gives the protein CATSDWGQGVCEQYF.

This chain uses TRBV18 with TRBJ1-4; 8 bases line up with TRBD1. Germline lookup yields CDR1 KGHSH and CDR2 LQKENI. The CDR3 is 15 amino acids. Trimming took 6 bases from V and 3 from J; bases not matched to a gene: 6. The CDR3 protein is CASSSSGGSNEKLFF. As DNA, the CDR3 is TGTGCCAGCTCGTCCTCAGGGGGCTCTAATGAAAAACTGTTTTTT.

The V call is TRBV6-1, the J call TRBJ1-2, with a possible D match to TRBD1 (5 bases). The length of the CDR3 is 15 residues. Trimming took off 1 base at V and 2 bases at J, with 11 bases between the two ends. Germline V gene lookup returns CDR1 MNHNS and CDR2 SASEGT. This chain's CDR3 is CASSEETARNYGYTF. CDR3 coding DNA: TGTGCCAGCAGTGAAGAGACAGCTCGAAACTATGGCTACACCTTC.

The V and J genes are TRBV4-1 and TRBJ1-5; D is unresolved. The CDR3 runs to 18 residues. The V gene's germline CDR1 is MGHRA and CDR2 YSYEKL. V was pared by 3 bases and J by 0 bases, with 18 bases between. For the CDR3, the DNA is TGCGCCAGCAGCCAGGGCGTTCAGATAGGTCATAGCAATCAGCCCCAGCATTTT. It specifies CASSQGVQIGHSNQPQHF.

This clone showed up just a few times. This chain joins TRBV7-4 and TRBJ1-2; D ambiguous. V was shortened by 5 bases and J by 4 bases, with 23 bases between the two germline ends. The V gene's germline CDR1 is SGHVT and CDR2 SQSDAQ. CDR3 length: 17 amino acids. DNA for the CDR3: TGTGCCAGCAGCCGCCTCCCCCTCGCGAAAAAATCCTATGGCTACACCTTC. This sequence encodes CASSRLPLAKKSYGYTF.

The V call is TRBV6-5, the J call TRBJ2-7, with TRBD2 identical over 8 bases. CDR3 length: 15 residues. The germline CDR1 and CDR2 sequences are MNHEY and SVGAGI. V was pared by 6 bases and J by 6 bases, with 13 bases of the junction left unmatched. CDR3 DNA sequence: TGTGCCAGCAGGCCAAGCGGGAGAGCTGTCTTCGAGCAGTACTTC. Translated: CASRPSGRAVFEQYF.

For the CDR3, the DNA is TGTGCCAGCAGTTTTGTTGACGCGGATCTGAATTCACCCCTCCACTTT. Translation: CASSFVDADLNSPLHF. The chain joins TRBV28 to TRBJ1-6; D is unresolved. This CDR3 has 16 residues. V was trimmed by 3 bases and J by 7 bases, leaving 16 bases between them. Germline V CDR1 and CDR2: MDHEN, SYDVKM.

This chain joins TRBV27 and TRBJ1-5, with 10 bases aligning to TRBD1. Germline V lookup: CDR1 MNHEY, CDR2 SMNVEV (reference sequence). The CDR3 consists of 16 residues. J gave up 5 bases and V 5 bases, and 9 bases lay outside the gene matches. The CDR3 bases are TGTGCCAGCAGTACGAAAACCGGGACAGGGGATCAGCCCCAGCATTTT. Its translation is CASSTKTGTGDQPQHF.

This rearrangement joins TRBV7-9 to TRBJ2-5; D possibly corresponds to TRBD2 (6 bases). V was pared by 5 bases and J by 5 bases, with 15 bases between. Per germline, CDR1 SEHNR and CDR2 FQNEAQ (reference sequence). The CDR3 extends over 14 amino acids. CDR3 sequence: CASSPLGGTETQYF. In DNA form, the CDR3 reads TGTGCCAGCAGCCCCCTTGGGGGGACGGAGACCCAGTACTTC.

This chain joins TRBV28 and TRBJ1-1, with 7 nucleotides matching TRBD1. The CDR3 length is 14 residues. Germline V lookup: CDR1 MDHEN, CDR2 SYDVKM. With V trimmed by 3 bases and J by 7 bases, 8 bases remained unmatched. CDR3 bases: TGTGCCAGCAGTTTTCCAGGGGGTACTAATGAAGCTTTCTTT. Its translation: CASSFPGGTNEAFF.

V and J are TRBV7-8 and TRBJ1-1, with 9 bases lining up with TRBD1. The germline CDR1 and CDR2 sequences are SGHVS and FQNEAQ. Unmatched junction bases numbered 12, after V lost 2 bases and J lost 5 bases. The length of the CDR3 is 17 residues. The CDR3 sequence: CASSLRIPGQGRTEAFF. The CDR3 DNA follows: TGTGCCAGCAGCTTAAGGATCCCGGGACAGGGAAGGACTGAAGCTTTCTTT.

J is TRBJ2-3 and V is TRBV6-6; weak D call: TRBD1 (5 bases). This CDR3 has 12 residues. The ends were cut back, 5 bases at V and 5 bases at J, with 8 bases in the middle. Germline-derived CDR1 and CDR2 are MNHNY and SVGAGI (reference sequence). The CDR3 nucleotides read TGTGCCAGCAGTCGCGACAGAGATACGCAGTATTTT. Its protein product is CASSRDRDTQYF.

As DNA, the CDR3 is TGTGCCAGTAGTATAGGACAGGGCTACAATCAGCCCCAGCATTTT. This gives the protein CASSIGQGYNQPQHF. The chain uses TRBV19 and TRBJ1-5; 7 bases agree with TRBD1. V shed 1 base and J 3 bases; nucleotides not matched to a gene: 3. CDR1 LNHDA and CDR2 SQIVND come from the germline V gene (reference sequence). This CDR3 has 15 amino acids.

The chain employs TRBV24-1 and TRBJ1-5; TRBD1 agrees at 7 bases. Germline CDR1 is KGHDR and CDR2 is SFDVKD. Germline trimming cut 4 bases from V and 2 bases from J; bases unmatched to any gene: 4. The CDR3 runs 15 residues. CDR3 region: CATSEAGGGNQPQHF. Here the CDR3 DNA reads TGTGCCACCAGTGAAGCAGGGGGTGGCAATCAGCCCCAGCATTTT.

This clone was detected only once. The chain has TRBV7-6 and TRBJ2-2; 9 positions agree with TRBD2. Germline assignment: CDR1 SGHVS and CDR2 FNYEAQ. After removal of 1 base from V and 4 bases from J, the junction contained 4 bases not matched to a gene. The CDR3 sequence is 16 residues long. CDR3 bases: TGTGCCAGCAGCTTAGTTGGCGGGAGGGGCACCGGGGAGCTGTTTTTT. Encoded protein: CASSLVGGRGTGELFF.

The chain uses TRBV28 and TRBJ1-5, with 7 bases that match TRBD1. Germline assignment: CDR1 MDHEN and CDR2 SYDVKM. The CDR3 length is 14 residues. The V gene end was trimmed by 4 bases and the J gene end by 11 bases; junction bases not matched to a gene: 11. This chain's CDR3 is CASSWDRTVSSQHF. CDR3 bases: TGTGCCAGCAGTTGGGACAGAACTGTGTCGTCCCAGCATTTT.

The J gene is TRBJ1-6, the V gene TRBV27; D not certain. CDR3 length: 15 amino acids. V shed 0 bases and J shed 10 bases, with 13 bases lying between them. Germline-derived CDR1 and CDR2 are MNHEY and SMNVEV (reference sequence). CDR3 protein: CASSLSHEVSSPLHF. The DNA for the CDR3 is TGTGCCAGCAGTTTATCGCATGAGGTCTCATCACCCCTCCACTTT.

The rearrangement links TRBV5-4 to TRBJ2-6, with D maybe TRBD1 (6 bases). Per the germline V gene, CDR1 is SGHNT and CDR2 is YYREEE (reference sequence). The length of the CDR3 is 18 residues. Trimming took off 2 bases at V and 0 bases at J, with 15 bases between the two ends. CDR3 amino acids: CASSFPQGWGSGANVLTF. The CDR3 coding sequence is TGTGCCAGCAGCTTTCCGCAGGGGTGGGGCTCTGGGGCCAACGTCCTGACTTTC.

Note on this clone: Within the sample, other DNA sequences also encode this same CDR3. Written as DNA, the CDR3 is TGCGCCAGCAGCTTCGGGCTAGCGGGAGGGCCGGATACGCAGTATTTT. Translated: CASSFGLAGGPDTQYF. V usage is TRBV5-1 and J usage is TRBJ2-3, with 12 positions matching TRBD2. From germline, CDR1 is SGHRS and CDR2 YFSETQ. V trimming: 2 bases; J trimming: 6 bases; junction bases outside the gene matches: 7. CDR3 size: 16 residues.

The CDR3 nucleotides are TGCGCCAGCAGTCCCGGCGGGAATCAAGAGACCCAGTACTTC. Translated: CASSPGGNQETQYF. This chain links TRBV5-1 with TRBJ2-5, with D tentatively TRBD2 (6 bases). Germline V lookup: CDR1 SGHRS, CDR2 YFSETQ. With 5 bases removed from V and 2 bases from J, the gap between germline ends came to 13 bases. The length of the CDR3 is 14 residues.

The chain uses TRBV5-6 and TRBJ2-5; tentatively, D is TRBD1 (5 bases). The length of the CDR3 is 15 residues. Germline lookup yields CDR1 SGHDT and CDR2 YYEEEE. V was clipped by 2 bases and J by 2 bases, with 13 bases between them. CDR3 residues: CASSFLGLTQETQYF. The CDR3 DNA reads TGTGCCAGCAGCTTTTTGGGGCTCACACAAGAGACCCAGTACTTC.

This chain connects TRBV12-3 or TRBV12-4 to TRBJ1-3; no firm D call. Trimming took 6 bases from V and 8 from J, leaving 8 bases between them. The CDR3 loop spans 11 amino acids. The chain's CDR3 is CASSPRDTIYF. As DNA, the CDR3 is TGTGCCAGCAGCCCCCGGGACACCATATATTTT.

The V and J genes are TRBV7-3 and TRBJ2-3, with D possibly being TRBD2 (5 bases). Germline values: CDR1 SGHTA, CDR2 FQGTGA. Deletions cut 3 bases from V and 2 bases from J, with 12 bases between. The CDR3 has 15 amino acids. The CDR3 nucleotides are TGTGCCAGCAGCTTCTCCGGGAAATACACAGATACGCAGTATTTT. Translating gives CASSFSGKYTDTQYF.

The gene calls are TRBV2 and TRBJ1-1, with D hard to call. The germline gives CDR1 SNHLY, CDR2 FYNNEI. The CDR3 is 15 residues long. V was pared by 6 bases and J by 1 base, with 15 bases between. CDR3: CASSLHRGRNTEAFF. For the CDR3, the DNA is TGTGCCAGCAGCCTTCATCGGGGTAGGAACACTGAAGCTTTCTTT.

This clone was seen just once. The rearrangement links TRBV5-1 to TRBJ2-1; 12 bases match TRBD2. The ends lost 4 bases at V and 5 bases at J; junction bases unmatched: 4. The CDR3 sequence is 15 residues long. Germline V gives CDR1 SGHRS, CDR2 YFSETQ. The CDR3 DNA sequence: TGCGCCAGCAGCCCGACTAGCGGGAGAGACAATGAGCAGTTCTTC. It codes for CASSPTSGRDNEQFF. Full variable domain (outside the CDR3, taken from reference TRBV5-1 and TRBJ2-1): KAGVTQTPRYLIKTRGQQVTLSCSPISGHRSVSWYQQTPGQGLQFLFEYFSETQRNKGNFPGRFSGRQFSNSRSEMNVSTLELGDSALYLCASSPTSGRDNEQFFGPGTRLTVL.

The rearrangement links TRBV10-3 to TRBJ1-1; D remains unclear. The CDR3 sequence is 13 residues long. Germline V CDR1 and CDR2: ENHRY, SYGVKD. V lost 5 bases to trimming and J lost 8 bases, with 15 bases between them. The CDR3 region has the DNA TGTGCCATCAGTAGAACCCAGTTCGGGGAAGCTTTCTTT. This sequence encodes CAISRTQFGEAFF.